This TCR beta chain originates from a study of blood T cell repertoires in COVID-19. Whole-study context: Material from acute and convalescent COVID-19 was sourced from the United States, Italy and Spain.

Assay: immunoSEQ multiplex PCR; the TCRdb copy retains only in-frame clones and omits some. Found here are about 110,000 clones, approximately 88% of them singletons; the top ten hold 2.4%. Trimming cost V 4 bases and J 5 bases; bases outside gene matches: 2. This CDR3 spans 14 amino acids. Germline V gives CDR1 LNHDA, CDR2 SQIVND (reference sequence). This chain links TRBV19 with TRBJ2-5, with 12 bases lining up with TRBD1. The receptor was isolated from a human donor in a cohort sampled during active COVID-19. Material: peripheral blood. CDR3 nucleotide sequence: TGTGCCAGTAGTAGGGACAGGGGGCCGGAGACCCAGTACTTC. Amino acids: CASSRDRGPETQYF.